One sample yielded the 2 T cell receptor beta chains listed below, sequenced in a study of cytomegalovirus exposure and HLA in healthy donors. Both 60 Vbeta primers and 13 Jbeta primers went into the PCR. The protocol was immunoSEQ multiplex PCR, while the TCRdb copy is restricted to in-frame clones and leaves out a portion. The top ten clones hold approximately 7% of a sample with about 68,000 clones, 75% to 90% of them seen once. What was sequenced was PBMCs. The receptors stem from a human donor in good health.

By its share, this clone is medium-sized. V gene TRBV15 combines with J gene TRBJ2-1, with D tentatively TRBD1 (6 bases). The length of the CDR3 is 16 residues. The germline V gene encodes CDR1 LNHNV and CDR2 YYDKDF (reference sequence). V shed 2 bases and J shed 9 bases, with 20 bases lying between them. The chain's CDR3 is CATSRPTGTAQGEQFF. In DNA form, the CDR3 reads TGTGCCACCAGCAGACCGACCGGGACCGCACAGGGTGAGCAGTTCTTC.

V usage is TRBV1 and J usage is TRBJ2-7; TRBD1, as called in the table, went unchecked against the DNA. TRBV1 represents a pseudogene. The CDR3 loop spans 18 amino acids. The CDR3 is CTSSQDGGTGVLTYEQYF. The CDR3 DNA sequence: TGCACCAGCAGCCAAGATGGGGGGACAGGGGTTCTTACCTACGAGCAGTACTTC.